Listed below are T cell receptor beta chains from one sample, sequenced in a study of shared clonotypes between healthy human individuals. Measured with immunoSEQ multiplex PCR; TCRdb has only the in-frame clones, and not every one. Here the sample spans roughly 2 million clones, roughly 96% being singletons. The sequencing sample was made of naive CD4+ T cells sorted from blood. The source of these receptors is a young man in good health. Each CDR3 is given with its conserved first and last residue. The D gene is left open where the match is weak. Size tells how often a clone was seen (once, few, many) or the class of an expanded clone, and some rows leave it out.

size: -
J: TRBJ2-2
D: TRBD2
V: TRBV5-4
DNA: TGTGCCAGCAGCTCAAGACTAGCGGCGAACACCGGGGAGCTGTTTTTT
CDR3: CASSSRLAANTGELFF

size: -
J: TRBJ2-7
D: -
V: TRBV6-6
DNA: TGTGCCAGCAGTTACCGGAAGGACGGAGAGCAGTACTTC
CDR3: CASSYRKDGEQYF

size: -
J: TRBJ1-6
D: -
V: TRBV4-3
DNA: TGCGCCAGCAGCGACAGCAATAATTCACCCCTCCACTTT
CDR3: CASSDSNNSPLHF

size: -
J: TRBJ2-7
D: -
V: TRBV5-1
DNA: TGCGCCACCTTACTTCTCGCGGGGGCGGCGGGTGAGCAGTACTTC
CDR3: CATLLLAGAAGEQYF

size: -
J: TRBJ2-3
D: TRBD1
V: TRBV29-1
DNA: TGCAGCGTGGAACAGGGGCCAGATACGCAGTATTTT
CDR3: CSVEQGPDTQYF

size: -
J: TRBJ2-2
D: -
V: TRBV5-1
DNA: TGCGCCAGCAGCTTGCAAGGGTTTACCGGGGAGCTGTTTTTT
CDR3: CASSLQGFTGELFF

size: -
J: TRBJ2-5
D: -
V: TRBV10-3
DNA: TGTGCCGCAGCCCGGACACAAGAGACCCAGTACTTC
CDR3: CAAARTQETQYF

size: -
J: TRBJ1-5
D: TRBD1
V: TRBV6-1
DNA: TGTGCCAGCACTCCAGACAGGGGGAGCAATCAGCCCCAGCATTTT
CDR3: CASTPDRGSNQPQHF

size: -
J: TRBJ2-2
D: TRBD1
V: TRBV10-3
DNA: TGTGCCATAGGACAGGGGGCGCCGACCGGGGAGCTGTTTTTT
CDR3: CAIGQGAPTGELFF

size: -
J: TRBJ1-4
D: -
V: TRBV2
DNA: TGTGCCAGCAGAGCCGGGGCGCTCAGCGCAACTAATGAAAAACTGTTTTTT
CDR3: CASRAGALSATNEKLFF

size: -
J: TRBJ1-1
D: TRBD1
V: TRBV7-9
DNA: TGTGCCAGCAGCCGGCGTCAGGGGGGAGGCACTGAAGCTTTCTTT
CDR3: CASSRRQGGGTEAFF

size: -
J: TRBJ1-1
D: -
V: TRBV2
DNA: TGTGCCAGCAACGGGAGACCCCCGTCCACTGAAGCTTTCTTT
CDR3: CASNGRPPSTEAFF

size: -
J: TRBJ2-3
D: TRBD2
V: TRBV9
DNA: TGTGCCAGCAGCGTAACGCTAGCGGGAGCCGGGGGCACAGATACGCAGTATTTT
CDR3: CASSVTLAGAGGTDTQYF

size: -
J: TRBJ1-2
D: TRBD1
V: TRBV2
DNA: TGTGCCAGCATTAAAGGGGGACAGTTTTATGGCTACACCTTC
CDR3: CASIKGGQFYGYTF

size: -
J: TRBJ1-5
D: -
V: TRBV28
DNA: TGTGCCAGCAGTTTAAGAAGCCTCCTACCTCAGCCCCAGCATTTT
CDR3: CASSLRSLLPQPQHF

size: once
J: TRBJ1-5
D: -
V: TRBV6-1
DNA: TGTGCCAGCAGTGAAGAGGGAGGCCAGCCCCAGCATTTT
CDR3: CASSEEGGQPQHF

size: -
J: TRBJ1-3
D: -
V: TRBV28
DNA: TGTGCCAGCAGACTGACGAGCTCTGGAAACACCATATATTTT
CDR3: CASRLTSSGNTIYF

size: few
J: TRBJ1-5
D: -
V: TRBV19
DNA: TGTGCCAGTAGTGTCTCTGGAGGGAGCAATCAGCCCCAGCATTTT
CDR3: CASSVSGGSNQPQHF

size: -
J: TRBJ2-7
D: TRBD2
V: TRBV5-1
DNA: TGCGCCAGCAGCTTGGGACTTGGACTAGCGGGAGACGAGCAGTACTTC
CDR3: CASSLGLGLAGDEQYF

size: -
J: TRBJ2-7
D: -
V: TRBV5-1
DNA: TGCGCCAGCAGCTTCAGGGGGGAAGGCTACGAGCAGTACTTC
CDR3: CASSFRGEGYEQYF

size: -
J: TRBJ2-1
D: TRBD2
V: TRBV7-3
DNA: TGTGCCAGCAGCCCTAGCGGTAGCTCCTACAATGAGCAGTTCTTC
CDR3: CASSPSGSSYNEQFF

size: -
J: TRBJ2-3
D: -
V: TRBV5-1
DNA: TGCGCCAGCAGCTTCTCAGGAAGTTTTGGCTCAGATACGCAGTATTTT
CDR3: CASSFSGSFGSDTQYF

size: once
J: TRBJ1-2
D: -
V: TRBV25-1
DNA: TGTGCCAGCGGGGACATTGGCTACACCTTC
CDR3: CASGDIGYTF